One and the same sample provided the 16 T cell receptor beta chains below, sequenced in a study of blood T cell repertoires in COVID-19. Libraries were prepared by immunoSEQ multiplex PCR; TCRdb keeps only in-frame clonotypes and omits some of them. Of approximately 490,000 clones in the sample, 88% are singletons; the top ten hold roughly 8.5%. The sample taken for sequencing was PBMCs or T cells enriched from blood (not recorded which). All receptors come from an older woman who had recovered from COVID-19.

V and J are TRBV4-1 and TRBJ1-5, with D possibly being TRBD1 (6 bases). The ends were cut back, 0 bases at V and 4 bases at J, with 10 bases in the middle. Germline V gene sequence: CDR1 MGHRA, CDR2 YSYEKL. This CDR3 region has 15 residues. The DNA of the CDR3 is TGCGCCAGCAGCCAAGACGCAGGGACAAATCAGCCCCAGCATTTT. This codes for CASSQDAGTNQPQHF.

The chain is built from TRBV5-5 and TRBJ2-5; unclear D gene. V was pared by 0 bases and J by 5 bases, with 5 bases between. Germline CDR1 SGHKS, CDR2 YYEKEE (reference sequence). The CDR3 spans 12 residues. The CDR3 sequence: CASSLAGETQYF. The CDR3 DNA reads TGTGCCAGCAGCTTGGCCGGGGAGACCCAGTACTTC.

The V gene is TRBV25-1, the J gene TRBJ1-2; 9 nucleotides line up with TRBD1. V dropped 6 bases and J dropped 3; count of bases not matched to a gene: 5. This CDR3 is 14 amino acids long. The germline V gene has CDR1 MGHDK and CDR2 SYGVNS. Written as DNA, the CDR3 is TGTGCCAGCAGGACGACAGGGGGGGACTATGGCTACACCTTC. It encodes CASRTTGGDYGYTF.

The chain carries TRBV2 and TRBJ2-2, with D tentatively TRBD2 (5 bases). This CDR3 comprises 14 residues. In germline, CDR1 is SNHLY, CDR2 FYNNEI. Trimming took 6 bases from V and 4 from J, leaving 12 bases between them. This CDR3 reads CASSQRESTGELFF. DNA for the CDR3: TGTGCCAGCAGCCAGAGGGAGTCCACCGGGGAGCTGTTTTTT.

The V and J genes are TRBV5-5 and TRBJ2-6; 12 nucleotides agree with TRBD1. The CDR3 consists of 18 residues. The V gene's germline CDR1 is SGHKS and CDR2 YYEKEE (reference sequence). The trim removed 5 bases at V and 0 bases at J, leaving 6 bases unmatched. Here the CDR3 reads CASRSGTGGHSGANVLTF. The CDR3 bases are TGTGCCAGCAGGTCCGGGACAGGGGGCCACTCTGGGGCCAACGTCCTGACTTTC.

V is TRBV2 and J is TRBJ1-1; no definite D call. The CDR3 sequence is 13 residues long. Looked up from germline, CDR1 is SNHLY and CDR2 is FYNNEI. Trimming shortened V by 4 bases and J by 1 base, and 7 bases separated the two germline ends. CDR3 DNA sequence: TGTGCCAGCAGTGCTCGGGGGAACACTGAAGCTTTCTTT. Its translation: CASSARGNTEAFF.

The rearrangement links TRBV5-1 to TRBJ2-1, with a possible D match to TRBD2 (5 bases). This CDR3 is 13 amino acids long. Germline CDR1 SGHRS, CDR2 YFSETQ. The ends were cut back, 2 bases at V and 2 bases at J, with 5 bases in the middle. The CDR3 spells CASSFGTYNEQFF. The CDR3 DNA follows: TGCGCCAGCAGCTTCGGGACCTACAATGAGCAGTTCTTC. The whole variable domain, filled in from reference TRBV5-1 and TRBJ2-1, reads KAGVTQTPRYLIKTRGQQVTLSCSPISGHRSVSWYQQTPGQGLQFLFEYFSETQRNKGNFPGRFSGRQFSNSRSEMNVSTLELGDSALYLCASSFGTYNEQFFGPGTRLTVL.

The rearrangement links TRBV18 to TRBJ2-3; 13 bases line up with TRBD2. CDR3 length equals 16 residues. Unmatched junction bases numbered 3, after V lost 3 bases and J lost 3 bases. Germline CDR1 and CDR2: KGHSH and LQKENI. CDR3 sequence reads: CASSPTLAGGTDTQYF. Written as DNA, the CDR3 is TGTGCCAGCTCACCTACACTAGCGGGGGGGACAGATACGCAGTATTTT.

The gene calls are TRBV7-2 and TRBJ2-2; D uncertain. Germline CDR1 is SGHTA and CDR2 is FQGNSA. The CDR3 spans 14 residues. The V and J ends lost 1 base and 4 bases respectively, with 7 bases between them. Written as DNA, the CDR3 is TGTGCCAGCAGCTTAGGGCATTTCACCGGGGAGCTGTTTTTT. Translated, it gives CASSLGHFTGELFF. Based on the CDR3 plus reference TRBV7-2 and TRBJ2-2, the full variable domain is GAGVSQSPSNKVTEKGKDVELRCDPISGHTALYWYRQSLGQGLEFLIYFQGNSAPDKSGLPSDRFSAERTGGSVSTLTIQRTQQEDSAVYLCASSLGHFTGELFFGEGSRLTVL.

V is TRBV9 and J is TRBJ1-2; D ambiguous. This CDR3 region has 15 residues. Trimming left V 0 bases short and J 3 bases short, with 12 bases between. CDR1 and CDR2 (germline): SGDLS, YYNGEE. CDR3: CASSVGAPLDYGYTF. Here the CDR3 DNA reads TGTGCCAGCAGCGTAGGAGCCCCACTTGACTATGGCTACACCTTC.

The V gene is TRBV4-1, the J gene TRBJ1-1; D might be TRBD1 (5 bases). Deletions cut 4 bases from V and 2 bases from J, with 14 bases between. The germline gives CDR1 MGHRA, CDR2 YSYEKL. The CDR3 contains 15 residues. The CDR3: CASSPADGTNTEAFF. The DNA for the CDR3 is TGCGCCAGCAGCCCTGCGGACGGGACTAACACTGAAGCTTTCTTT.

Only a few counts were recorded for this clone. The chain links TRBV6-5 to TRBJ1-3; TRBD1 matches at 9 bases. V lost 6 bases and J lost 5; bases outside the gene matches: 8. Per the germline V gene, CDR1 is MNHEY and CDR2 is SVGAGI. This CDR3 has 15 amino acids. Here the CDR3 reads CASSPGTGRRNTIYF. CDR3 DNA sequence: TGTGCCAGCAGCCCCGGGACAGGGAGAAGAAACACCATATATTTT.

The rearrangement uses TRBV2 and TRBJ1-6; possible D gene TRBD1, 5 bases. Germline CDR1 and CDR2: SNHLY and FYNNEI. The CDR3 runs to 10 residues. The ends were cut back, 6 bases at V and 14 bases at J, with 8 bases in the middle. The CDR3 reads CASRGLSLHF. CDR3 in DNA: TGTGCCAGCAGGGGACTTTCCCTCCACTTT.

V is TRBV18 and J is TRBJ1-2; D ambiguous. The CDR3 runs 14 residues. Germline V gives CDR1 KGHSH, CDR2 LQKENI. V was pared by 2 bases and J by 6 bases, with 13 bases between. As DNA, the CDR3 is TGTGCCAGCTCACCAATTCCCGGGAGCAATGGCTACACCTTC. Its translation: CASSPIPGSNGYTF.

The chain uses TRBV6-5 and TRBJ1-2; 7 positions agree with TRBD1. Trimming at V came to 6 bases and at J to 4 bases, leaving 8 bases not matched to a gene. CDR1 is MNHEY and CDR2 is SVGAGI in the germline V gene. The CDR3 sequence is 14 residues long. CDR3 region: CASRGTGAGYGYTF. For the CDR3, the DNA is TGTGCCAGCAGAGGAACAGGGGCAGGCTATGGCTACACCTTC.

The chain links TRBV9 to TRBJ1-2; 7 bases match TRBD1. The CDR3 totals 15 residues. In germline, CDR1 is SGDLS, CDR2 YYNGEE. V lost 3 bases, J lost 5 bases, and 10 bases stayed unmatched. The CDR3 DNA reads as TGTGCCAGCAGCGAACGACAGGGAGAGGGTTATGGCTACACCTTC. Its protein product is CASSERQGEGYGYTF.